A single sample gave rise to the 8 T cell receptor beta chains below, sequenced in a study of cytomegalovirus exposure and HLA in healthy donors. The PCR was carried out with 60 Vbeta primers and 13 Jbeta primers. Sequencing was performed with immunoSEQ multiplex PCR; in TCRdb, only in-frame clones are kept and a portion is missing. The sample yields about 130,000 clones, 65% to 85% seen once. Sequences were obtained from PBMCs. These receptors all come from a man younger than 30 in good health and CMV-seropositive.

The chain uses TRBV6-1 and TRBJ2-7; TRBD1 matches 7 bases. Germline CDR1 and CDR2: MNHNS and SASEGT. The CDR3 totals 15 residues. Trimming removed 7 bases from V and 1 base from J; junction bases left unmatched: 10. This chain's CDR3 is CASIHAAGGSYEQYF. The CDR3 coding sequence is TGTGCCAGCATTCATGCGGCAGGGGGTTCCTACGAGCAGTACTTC.

The V call is TRBV20-1, the J call TRBJ1-3; no clear D. The CDR3 has 11 residues. The germline V gene encodes CDR1 DFQATT and CDR2 SNEGSKA (reference sequence). V was pared by 3 bases and J by 8 bases, with 8 bases between. This CDR3 is CSASLEDTIYF. The CDR3 DNA reads TGCAGTGCTAGTCTCGAGGACACCATATATTTT.

This clone occurred a few times. The CDR3 loop reads CASSHLMQGRNSPLHF. The DNA of the CDR3 is TGCGCCAGCAGCCACCTCATGCAGGGCAGAAATTCACCCCTCCACTTT. V is TRBV4-1 and J is TRBJ1-6, with TRBD1 as a possible D gene (5 bases). V lost 3 bases to trimming and J lost 7 bases, with 16 bases between them. The length of the CDR3 is 16 residues. Germline V gene lookup returns CDR1 MGHRA and CDR2 YSYEKL.

The rearrangement joins TRBV4-3 to TRBJ2-1; 9 positions match TRBD2. With V trimmed by 0 bases and J by 10 bases, 7 bases remained unmatched. This CDR3 spans 15 amino acids. Per the germline V gene, CDR1 is LGHNA and CDR2 is YSLEER. The CDR3 DNA reads TGCGCCAGCAGCCAAGATAGCGGGAGTAGATTGGAGCAGTTCTTC. Amino acids: CASSQDSGSRLEQFF.

The rearrangement joins TRBV30 to TRBJ1-2, with 8 nucleotides matching TRBD1. With V trimmed by 3 bases and J by 6 bases, 12 bases remained unmatched. Germline V gene data show CDR1 as GTSNPN and CDR2 as SVGIG (reference sequence). The CDR3 sequence is 15 residues long. The CDR3 reads CAWSQLTGGSDGYTF. CDR3 nucleotide sequence: TGTGCCTGGAGCCAACTCACAGGGGGATCCGATGGCTACACCTTC.

This clone came up once. The sample carries other DNA sequences with the same CDR3. The V call is TRBV5-4, the J call TRBJ2-5; maybe TRBD2 (6 bases). Germline V gene sequence: CDR1 SGHNT, CDR2 YYREEE (reference sequence). The CDR3 contains 13 residues. The V gene lost 6 bases and the J gene lost 5 bases, with 14 bases spanning the gap. CDR3: CASTRGSGETQYF. In nucleotides, the CDR3 is TGTGCCAGCACCCGTGGGAGCGGGGAGACCCAGTACTTC.

The rearrangement links TRBV5-4 to TRBJ2-3, with D possibly matching TRBD2 (5 bases). Between the trimmed V and J ends, which lost 4 bases and 2 bases, there was a span of 20 bases. The length of the CDR3 is 17 residues. Germline V gene lookup returns CDR1 SGHNT and CDR2 YYREEE (reference sequence). The CDR3 DNA sequence: TGTGCCAGCAGCCGCGCCGACTTACTAGGCTACACAGATACGCAGTATTTT. Amino acids: CASSRADLLGYTDTQYF.

The chain is built from TRBV7-2 and TRBJ2-3; no definite D call. CDR1 and CDR2 from the germline V gene are SGHTA and FQGNSA. CDR3 size: 12 residues. V lost 2 bases and J lost 6, with 6 bases in between. In nucleotides, the CDR3 is TGTGCCAGCAGCTTACTCCGGGATACGCAGTATTTT. Protein: CASSLLRDTQYF.